One T cell receptor beta chain is described in this entry. Relative to the germline gene, one junction end is altered; a read error may explain this. The template was RNA from unsorted bulk tissue. Three rounds of nested PCR, following a modified ARM-PCR protocol, produced the TCRbeta library. TCRdb re-derived calls from the multiplex PCR reads in MiXCR, one entry per CDR3 protein. The sample includes around 200,000 distinct CDR3 sequences, 71% of them seen just once. This entry belongs to a study of tumor and adjacent non-tumor tissue in lung cancer. Study at large: Patients were aged roughly 30 to 76, approximately ten men and about five women, stage I to III. About 4.17 million productive TCRbeta reads were obtained per sample on average.

The CDR3 consists of 15 residues. Germline V lookup: CDR1 SGHNT, CDR2 YENEEA. The chain couples TRBV11-3 to TRBJ2-7, with D perhaps being TRBD1 or TRBD2 (5 bases each). Material for sequencing was lung tumor tissue. This clonotype was obtained from a man aged 55 to 70 with non-small cell lung cancer. The DNA of the CDR3 is TGTGCCAGCAGCGCGGGCGATAGGGGTGAATACGAGCTGTACTTC. This translates into CASSAGDRGEYELYF.